The clone carrying this T cell receptor (beta chain) was detected many times. J lost 1 base, V lost 5 bases, and 5 bases had no gene match. The CDR3 consists of 14 residues. Germline V CDR1 and CDR2: SGHTA, FQGTGA. This sample is drawn from a study of T-cell reconstitution after alpha-beta-depleted transplantation in children. Unique molecular identifiers tagged the TCRbeta library. Using its own MiXCR run on the PCR reads, TCRdb lists one record per CDR3 protein. The data show about 110,000 distinct CDR3 sequences, 10% to 13% seen once. Sequenced here: PBMCs from the stem cell graft donor, sampled from the stem cell graft. V and J are TRBV7-3 and TRBJ2-7; 7 nucleotides line up with TRBD2. The clonotype comes from a human donor who donated a stem cell graft to a child with acute lymphoblastic leukemia. CDR3 nucleotide sequence: TGTGCCAGCAGCCCCGGACTAGGGTCCTACGAGCAGTACTTC. Its translation: CASSPGLGSYEQYF.